Below, 9 T cell receptor beta chains from the same sample are listed, as sequenced in a study of T cell responses to AZD1222 COVID-19 vaccine. Profiled with immunoSEQ multiplex PCR; TCRdb holds only in-frame clones, not every one. The profile shows about 120,000 clones, about 83% of them singletons. The input for sequencing was peripheral blood, taken on day 0 of AZD1222 vaccination. The receptors derive from an adult in good health.

The V and J genes are TRBV19 and TRBJ2-2; 11 bases map to TRBD2. The CDR3 sequence is 17 residues long. Germline V gene sequence: CDR1 LNHDA, CDR2 SQIVND (reference sequence). Germline trimming cut 3 bases from V and 3 bases from J; bases unmatched to any gene: 6. The CDR3 sequence: CASSILAGGADTGELFF. The CDR3 DNA reads TGTGCCAGTAGTATCCTAGCGGGAGGTGCCGACACCGGGGAGCTGTTTTTT. Full variable domain (rest looked up from reference TRBV19 and TRBJ2-2): DGGITQSPKYLFRKEGQNVTLSCEQNLNHDAMYWYRQDPGQGLRLIYYSQIVNDFQKGDIAEGYSVSREKKESFPLTVTSAQKNPTAFYLCASSILAGGADTGELFFGEGSRLTVL.

The CDR3 coding sequence is TGCGCCAGCAAAGGGGGAGCGGCGTACAATGAGCAGTTCTTC. Translating gives CASKGGAAYNEQFF. This sequence joins TRBV5-1 and TRBJ2-1; tentative D call: TRBD1 (6 bases). V shed 6 bases and J shed 4 bases, with 14 bases lying between them. Germline CDR1 and CDR2: SGHRS and YFSETQ. This CDR3 has 14 amino acids.

This clone was counted between two and nine times. This sequence joins TRBV14 and TRBJ1-6; D unresolved. V was clipped by 4 bases and J by 8 bases, with 9 bases between them. The germline V gene encodes CDR1 SGHDN and CDR2 FVKESK. The CDR3 runs to 13 residues. The CDR3 DNA reads TGTGCCAGCAGCCTAATGGCTGATTCACCCCTCCACTTT. Its protein product is CASSLMADSPLHF.

Turning to this clone: A junction boundary mismatches the germline segment, possibly from a read error. The chain joins TRBV28 to TRBJ2-7; possibly TRBD1 or TRBD2 for D (5 bases each). CDR1 is MDHEN, CDR2 SYDVKM, per germline. This CDR3 spans 15 amino acids. CDR3 amino acids: CASRPRDGSSHEQYF. The CDR3 coding sequence is TGTGCCAGCAGACCTCGGGACGGGTCCTCCCACGAGCAGTACTTC. The whole variable domain, filled in from reference TRBV28 and TRBJ2-7, reads DVKVTQSSRYLVKRTGEKVFLECVQDMDHENMFWYRQDPGLGLRLIYFSYDVKMKEKGDIPEGYSVSREKKERFSLILESASTNQTSMYLCASRPRDGSSHEQYFGPGTRLTVT.

The V gene is TRBV18, the J gene TRBJ2-7, with 8 bases aligning to TRBD2. The CDR3 is made up of 14 amino acids. V lost 5 bases and J lost 3; bases outside the gene matches: 6. The V gene's germline CDR1 is KGHSH and CDR2 LQKENI. CDR3 DNA: TGTGCCAGCTCAGGCCTAGCGGGTGACTACGAGCAGTACTTC. Translation gives CASSGLAGDYEQYF.

The CDR3 protein is CAWSGGGGSYEQYF. The CDR3 DNA follows: TGTGCCTGGAGCGGTGGAGGCGGCTCCTACGAGCAGTACTTC. This chain links TRBV30 with TRBJ2-7; a possible D gene is TRBD2 (5 bases). The CDR3 runs 14 residues. Germline loops: CDR1 GTSNPN, CDR2 SVGIG (reference sequence). Trimming took off 3 bases at V and 0 bases at J, with 12 bases between the two ends.

The chain combines TRBV6-6 with TRBJ2-3, with D possibly TRBD1 on 6 matching bases. The CDR3 has 17 residues. The V end was cut by 5 bases, the J end by 1 base, with 19 bases between. CDR1 is MNHNY and CDR2 is SVGAGI in the germline V gene (reference sequence). The CDR3, as DNA: TGTGCCAGCAGTCATTCTACAGGGATTTTCCGCACAGATACGCAGTATTTT. It yields the protein CASSHSTGIFRTDTQYF.

The gene calls are TRBV19 and TRBJ1-4; 7 bases map to TRBD1. CDR3 length: 14 residues. Germline V lookup: CDR1 LNHDA, CDR2 SQIVND (reference sequence). This chain's CDR3 is CGTSRTGQNEKLFF. The CDR3 nucleotides are TGTGGCACGAGCCGGACAGGTCAAAATGAAAAACTGTTTTTT.

This chain links TRBV28 with TRBJ1-6; the match to TRBD1 covers 7 bases. There are 15 residues in the CDR3. Germline CDR1 reads MDHEN; CDR2 reads SYDVKM. The V segment lost 5 bases and the J segment 9 bases; nucleotides outside the gene matches: 10. The CDR3 region has the DNA TGTGCCAGCAGTCCGAAAACAGGGGCAGCTTCACCCCTCCACTTT. Translated, it gives CASSPKTGAASPLHF.